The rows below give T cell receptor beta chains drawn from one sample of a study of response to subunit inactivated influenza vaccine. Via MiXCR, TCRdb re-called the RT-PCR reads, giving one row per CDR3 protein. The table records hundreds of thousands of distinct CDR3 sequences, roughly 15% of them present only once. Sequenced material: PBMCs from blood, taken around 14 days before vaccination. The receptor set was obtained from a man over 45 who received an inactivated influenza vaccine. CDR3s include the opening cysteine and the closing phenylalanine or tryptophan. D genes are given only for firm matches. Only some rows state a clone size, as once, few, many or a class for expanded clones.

CASSWGRPNEQFF TGTGCCAGCAGCTGGGGCAGGCCGAATGAGCAGTTCTTC TRBJ2-1 - TRBV6-2/TRBV6-3 many
CSVRSGQGNTIYF TGCAGCGTCAGATCCGGACAAGGGAACACCATATATTTT TRBJ1-3 - TRBV29-1 few
CASSLGDSSYNEQFF TGCGCCAGCAGCTTAGGGGACAGCTCCTACAATGAGCAGTTCTTC TRBJ2-1 TRBD1 TRBV12-3/TRBV12-4 many
CASQPPGWGPSYEQYF TGTGCCAGCCAACCCCCGGGGTGGGGACCATCCTACGAGCAGTACTTC TRBJ2-7 - TRBV28 few
CASGPGTGRSPQHF TGTGCCAGTGGGCCGGGGACTGGGAGGTCGCCCCAGCATTTT TRBJ1-5 - TRBV7-2 few
CASSFKDRGHYEQYF TGTGCCAGCAGTTTCAAAGACAGGGGGCATTACGAGCAGTACTTC TRBJ2-7 TRBD1 TRBV27 few
CAISEQGERYETQYF TGTGCCATCAGTGAGCAGGGGGAGCGGTATGAGACCCAGTACTTC TRBJ2-5 TRBD1 TRBV10-3 once
CASSQDDGTTGSSYNEQFF TGTGCCAGCAGCCAAGACGACGGAACGACGGGGAGCTCCTACAATGAGCAGTTCTTC TRBJ2-1 - TRBV4-2 many
CASREGGGQSYEQYF TGTGCCAGCAGGGAGGGGGGAGGGCAAAGCTACGAGCAGTACTTC TRBJ2-7 - TRBV28 -
CSARPPPGTYEQYF TGCAGTGCTAGGCCCCCTCCCGGAACCTACGAGCAGTACTTC TRBJ2-7 - TRBV20-1 few
CAISVVGQGTRETQYF TGTGCCATCAGTGTCGTGGGGCAGGGGACGCGGGAGACCCAGTACTTC TRBJ2-5 - TRBV10-3 -
CSAREGTSLLEQYF TGCAGTGCCCGGGAAGGGACATCCCTTCTCGAGCAGTACTTC TRBJ2-7 - TRBV20-1 -
CASSSFVQNIQYF TGTGCCAGCAGTTCCTTCGTCCAAAACATTCAGTACTTC TRBJ2-4 - TRBV27 few
CASSPTGRYYNEQFF TGTGCCAGCAGCCCCACCGGGAGGTATTACAATGAGCAGTTCTTC TRBJ2-1 TRBD2 TRBV7-9 many
CASSVQGAEYEQYF TGTGCCAGCAGTGTACAGGGGGCAGAGTACGAGCAGTACTTC TRBJ2-7 TRBD1 TRBV6-1 -
CASSPYGYEQYF TGTGCCAGCAGCCCCTACGGTTACGAGCAGTACTTC TRBJ2-7 - TRBV11-2 few
CASRGTSGGPGAGELFF TGTGCCAGCAGGGGGACTAGCGGGGGGCCGGGTGCCGGGGAGCTGTTTTTT TRBJ2-2 TRBD2 TRBV6-1 -
CASRSTSADTQYF TGTGCCAGCAGGTCTACTAGCGCGGATACGCAGTATTTT TRBJ2-3 TRBD2 TRBV11-2 many
CASSLFLGPHEQFF TGTGCCAGCAGTTTATTCCTAGGGCCCCATGAGCAGTTCTTC TRBJ2-1 - TRBV12-3/TRBV12-4 many
CASSYGVRGNGDTQYF TGTGCCAGCAGTTACGGCGTGCGGGGAAACGGAGATACGCAGTATTTT TRBJ2-3 - TRBV6-5 -
CASSFGVRAADTQYF TGTGCCAGCAGTTTTGGGGTCAGGGCCGCAGATACGCAGTATTTT TRBJ2-3 - TRBV28 many
CASSYSSGGYTGELFF TGTGCCAGCAGTTACTCCAGCGGGGGATACACCGGGGAGCTGTTTTTT TRBJ2-2 TRBD2 TRBV6-5 few
CASGLAGGGETQYF TGTGCCTCAGGACTAGCGGGAGGGGGTGAGACCCAGTACTTC TRBJ2-5 TRBD2 TRBV10-3 few
CASSLSGLAGPSYEQYF TGTGCCAGCAGCCTTTCGGGACTAGCGGGACCATCCTACGAGCAGTACTTC TRBJ2-7 TRBD2 TRBV7-2 few
CASSLRWDGKILYEQYF TGTGCCAGCAGCTTAAGGTGGGACGGAAAAATCCTCTACGAGCAGTACTTC TRBJ2-7 - TRBV7-2 -
CASTLDWIYNEQFF TGTGCCAGCACCTTGGACTGGATTTACAATGAGCAGTTCTTC TRBJ2-1 - TRBV6-2/TRBV6-3 -
CASSAQGENIQYF TGTGCCAGCAGTGCCCAGGGGGAAAACATTCAGTACTTC TRBJ2-4 TRBD1 TRBV12-3/TRBV12-4 few
CASSWGGQKNEQFF TGTGCCAGCAGTTGGGGGGGCCAGAAGAATGAGCAGTTCTTC TRBJ2-1 - TRBV6-2/TRBV6-3 -
CASSQVVPRPDTEAFF TGTGCCAGCAGCCAAGTAGTTCCCAGGCCGGACACTGAAGCTTTCTTT TRBJ1-1 - TRBV4-2 few
CASSQEGRGQEAFF TGCGCCAGCAGCCAAGAAGGGAGGGGACAGGAAGCTTTCTTT TRBJ1-1 TRBD1 TRBV4-1 -
CASSFSGDNEQFF TGTGCCAGCAGTTTCTCGGGGGATAATGAGCAGTTCTTC TRBJ2-1 - TRBV12-3/TRBV12-4 few
CSAWTGDDINTQYF TGCAGTGCCTGGACAGGGGACGACATAAATACGCAGTATTTT TRBJ2-3 TRBD1 TRBV20-1 -
CASLERETNNEQFF TGTGCCAGTTTGGAGCGGGAAACCAACAATGAGCAGTTCTTC TRBJ2-1 TRBD2 TRBV7-9 -
CASRPTGGIFDEQYF TGCGCCAGCCGTCCAACTGGGGGGATCTTCGACGAGCAGTACTTC TRBJ2-7 - TRBV4-1 few
CASSYSSEEASYNEQFF TGTGCCAGCAGTTACAGCTCGGAGGAGGCTTCCTACAATGAGCAGTTCTTC TRBJ2-1 - TRBV6-2/TRBV6-3 few
CASSAAQGSRTDTQYF TGCGCCAGCAGCGCGGCACAGGGGAGTAGGACAGATACGCAGTATTTT TRBJ2-3 TRBD1 TRBV5-1 few
CASSVSSGLTDTQYF TGTGCCAGCAGCGTGTCTAGCGGGCTCACAGATACGCAGTATTTT TRBJ2-3 TRBD2 TRBV9 -
CSARHRGGLSTGYTF TGCAGTGCTAGACACCGGGGAGGTCTGAGCACTGGCTACACCTTC TRBJ1-2 - TRBV20-1 few
CASSRITPSYEQYF TGTGCCAGCAGTCGAATAACTCCTTCCTACGAGCAGTACTTC TRBJ2-7 - TRBV28 -
CSARGWGRASDTEAFF TGCAGTGCTAGAGGATGGGGCAGGGCGTCGGACACTGAAGCTTTCTTT TRBJ1-1 - TRBV20-1 -
CASSTRQEGSPLHF TGTGCCAGCAGTACCCGACAGGAGGGTTCACCCCTCCACTTT TRBJ1-6 - TRBV12-3/TRBV12-4 many
CASSQGEAGVDNEQFF TGTGCCAGCAGCCAAGGGGAAGCGGGAGTCGACAATGAGCAGTTCTTC TRBJ2-1 TRBD2 TRBV3-1 -